These T cell receptor beta chains were read from a single sample in a study of a mutant IDH1 vaccine in newly diagnosed glioma. The repertoire was sequenced with immunoSEQ multiplex PCR; TCRdb's copy has only in-frame clones and lacks some. The profile covers fewer than 70,000 clones, with about 87% appearing a single time and about 4.6% taken by the ten largest. Their specific antigens are unknown. Specimen: PBMCs, collected from a glioma patient whose treatment included an IDH1 peptide vaccine. The receptors here all came from a woman aged 40-49 years with glioma. The CDR3 runs from the conserved cysteine through the conserved F or W. D genes are given only for firm matches. Where a row states a size, it is once, few, many or the class of an expanded clone; other rows omit it.

D gene | J gene | V gene | clone size | CDR3 protein | CDR3 DNA
TRBD2 | TRBJ2-7 | TRBV7-8 | . | CASSLARSGRYEQYF | TGTGCCAGCAGCTTAGCGCGTAGCGGGAGATACGAGCAGTACTTC
. | TRBJ2-7 | TRBV28 | few | CASTGTAPFEQYF | TGTGCCAGCACCGGGACTGCCCCCTTCGAGCAGTACTTC
TRBD2 | TRBJ2-2 | TRBV4-1 | . | CASSQAWGGNTGELFF | TGCGCCAGCAGCCAAGCCTGGGGGGGGAACACCGGGGAGCTGTTTTTT
TRBD1 | TRBJ2-3 | TRBV15 | . | CATSRGQGDRTDTQYF | TGTGCCACCAGCAGAGGACAGGGGGACCGCACAGATACGCAGTATTTT
. | TRBJ1-4 | TRBV4-2 | . | CASSRQTDNEKLFF | TGTGCCAGCAGCCGACAGACTGACAATGAAAAACTGTTTTTT
TRBD2 | TRBJ2-3 | TRBV10-2 | . | CASTSGRAQDTQYF | TGCGCCAGCACCAGCGGGAGGGCCCAAGATACGCAGTATTTT
. | TRBJ1-1 | TRBV6-5 | . | CASSYSRQNTEAFF | TGTGCCAGCAGTTACTCGAGGCAGAACACTGAAGCTTTCTTT
TRBD2 | TRBJ2-2 | TRBV4-3 | . | CASSQGLATGELFF | TGCGCCAGCAGCCAAGGACTAGCAACCGGGGAGCTGTTTTTT
. | TRBJ1-1 | TRBV5-4 | . | CASSLRGAENTEAFF | TGTGCCAGCAGCTTGAGGGGGGCGGAGAACACTGAAGCTTTCTTT
TRBD1 | TRBJ1-4 | TRBV6-6 | . | CASRSGGINEKLFF | TGTGCCAGCAGATCAGGGGGCATTAATGAAAAACTGTTTTTT
. | TRBJ1-3 | TRBV5-1 | . | CASSEEAFGNTIYF | TGCGCCAGCAGCGAGGAAGCTTTTGGAAACACCATATATTTT
TRBD1 | TRBJ1-5 | TRBV19 | once | CASRGTGVNQPQHF | TGTGCCAGTAGGGGGACAGGGGTCAATCAGCCCCAGCATTTT
. | TRBJ2-3 | TRBV7-2 | . | CASSFVRDTQYF | TGTGCCAGCAGCTTTGTGCGGGATACGCAGTATTTT
TRBD1 | TRBJ2-5 | TRBV4-2 | . | CASSQATPTGAETQYF | TGTGCCAGCAGCCAAGCGACCCCGACAGGGGCGGAGACCCAGTACTTC
. | TRBJ1-1 | TRBV18 | . | CASSPGGPNTEAFF | TGTGCCAGCTCACCAGGGGGACCGAACACTGAAGCTTTCTTT
TRBD2 | TRBJ2-3 | TRBV4-1 | . | CASNIAGRDTDTQYF | TGCGCCAGCAATATAGCGGGAAGGGACACAGATACGCAGTATTTT
TRBD1 | TRBJ2-7 | TRBV5-4 | . | CASSPGLVQGAYEQYF | TGTGCCAGCAGCCCAGGGCTGGTACAGGGGGCCTACGAGCAGTACTTC
TRBD2 | TRBJ2-5 | TRBV2 | . | CASRVFWTSGNQETQYF | TGTGCCAGCAGGGTATTTTGGACTAGCGGGAACCAAGAGACCCAGTACTTC
. | TRBJ1-1 | TRBV4-1 | . | CASSQVPGQAIEAFF | TGCGCCAGCAGCCAAGTCCCGGGACAAGCAATTGAAGCTTTCTTT
. | TRBJ2-7 | TRBV6-6 | . | CASRMDLNAYEQYF | TGTGCCAGCAGGATGGACCTTAACGCTTACGAGCAGTACTTC
TRBD1 | TRBJ2-7 | TRBV18 | . | CASTRDRVSYEQYF | TGTGCCAGCACCCGGGACAGGGTCTCCTACGAGCAGTACTTC
. | TRBJ2-7 | TRBV30 | . | CAWSKQVSYEQYF | TGTGCCTGGAGTAAACAGGTCTCCTACGAGCAGTACTTC
. | TRBJ2-7 | TRBV7-9 | . | CASSPQLYEQYF | TGTGCCAGCAGCCCGCAACTCTACGAGCAGTACTTC
TRBD1 | TRBJ2-6 | TRBV29-1 | . | CSAQSGGAPGANVLTF | TGCAGCGCTCAATCAGGGGGCGCGCCTGGGGCCAACGTCCTGACTTTC
. | TRBJ1-3 | TRBV7-2 | . | CASSLEGTRGNTIYF | TGTGCCAGCAGCTTAGAAGGGACAAGGGGAAACACCATATATTTT
. | TRBJ2-7 | TRBV30 | . | CAWRSGGPYEQYF | TGTGCCTGGAGATCAGGGGGGCCCTACGAGCAGTACTTC
. | TRBJ1-6 | TRBV6-5 | once | CASSYGGIRNSPLHF | TGTGCCAGCAGTTACGGGGGCATACGGAATTCACCCCTCCACTTT
TRBD1 | TRBJ2-3 | TRBV18 | . | CASSGTGYTDTQYF | TGTGCCAGCTCCGGGACAGGTTATACAGATACGCAGTATTTT
. | TRBJ2-7 | TRBV7-9 | once | CASSLASPLAGRNEQYF | TGTGCCAGCAGCTTAGCGAGCCCACTAGCTGGCAGGAACGAGCAGTACTTC
TRBD2 | TRBJ2-5 | TRBV5-1 | . | CASSRKAGSQETQYF | TGCGCCAGCAGCCGTAAAGCGGGATCCCAAGAGACCCAGTACTTC
TRBD2 | TRBJ2-3 | TRBV7-9 | . | CASSSRGGLAGTDTQYF | TGTGCCAGCAGCTCTAGGGGCGGACTAGCTGGCACAGATACGCAGTATTTT
TRBD2 | TRBJ2-6 | TRBV4-1 | . | CASSQALLAGGPYGANVLTF | TGCGCCAGCAGCCAGGCCTTACTAGCGGGAGGGCCCTATGGGGCCAACGTCCTGACTTTC
TRBD1 | TRBJ2-6 | TRBV6-5 | . | CASSWGQVEANVLTF | TGTGCCAGCAGCTGGGGACAGGTAGAGGCCAACGTCCTGACTTTC
. | TRBJ1-6 | TRBV6-5 | . | CASGGNASPLHF | TGTGCCAGCGGGGGAAATGCTTCACCCCTCCACTTT
. | TRBJ2-7 | TRBV6-5 | . | CASRTSGQQYF | TGTGCCAGCAGGACGTCCGGGCAGCAGTACTTC
. | TRBJ1-4 | TRBV21-1 | . | CASSSTAGTGDEKLFF | TGTGCCAGCAGCTCAACCGCCGGGACAGGGGATGAAAAACTGTTTTTT
TRBD1 | TRBJ2-2 | TRBV6-6 | few | CASSSRGHTGELFF | TGTGCCAGCAGTTCCAGGGGGCACACCGGGGAGCTGTTTTTT
TRBD1 | TRBJ2-7 | TRBV30 | . | CALDSGTGGSEQYF | TGTGCCTTGGATAGCGGGACAGGGGGATCCGAGCAGTACTTC
TRBD1 | TRBJ2-5 | TRBV6-6 | . | CASKSGTGGEETQYF | TGTGCCAGCAAATCCGGGACAGGGGGCGAAGAGACCCAGTACTTC
TRBD1 | TRBJ2-2 | TRBV6-5 | . | CASSPADRAGELFF | TGTGCCAGCAGTCCGGCCGACAGGGCCGGGGAGCTGTTTTTT
. | TRBJ1-2 | TRBV7-2 | . | CASSPEGGVRRLSNYGYTF | TGTGCCAGCAGCCCTGAGGGGGGGGTCAGGCGACTTTCTAACTATGGCTACACCTTC
. | TRBJ1-6 | TRBV6-1 | . | CASSSSLVRTLHF | TGTGCCAGCAGCTCCTCCCTCGTAAGGACCCTCCACTTT
. | TRBJ2-3 | TRBV5-1 | . | CASSAEPGLSTDTQYF | TGCGCCAGCAGCGCGGAGCCAGGACTTAGCACAGATACGCAGTATTTT
TRBD2 | TRBJ2-7 | TRBV5-1 | . | CASSVRLGRSSYEQYF | TGCGCCAGCAGCGTGCGCCTCGGGAGGAGCTCCTACGAGCAGTACTTC
. | TRBJ2-5 | TRBV19 | . | CASKPDTVQETQYF | TGTGCCAGTAAGCCGGACACTGTTCAAGAGACCCAGTACTTC
. | TRBJ1-1 | TRBV9 | . | CASSVEYGSNTEAFF | TGTGCCAGCAGCGTAGAATACGGATCGAACACTGAAGCTTTCTTT
. | TRBJ2-2 | TRBV6-1 | . | CASRARELFF | TGTGCCAGCAGAGCCCGGGAGCTGTTTTTT